This T cell receptor (beta chain) emerged from a study of spatial heterogeneity in lung cancer. Study conclusions and caveats: Tumors with more nonsynonymous mutations had more expanded intratumoral alpha and beta TCRs. Coverage estimated for tumor T cells reached about 6.5% for alpha chains and 13% for beta chains.

Each molecule of TCR cDNA was tagged with one unique molecular identifier. Each CDR3 protein gets one entry after TCRdb re-called the 5' RACE reads with MiXCR. Of over 8,500 distinct CDR3 sequences in the sample, 4% to 6.5% were seen once. The time point is: sample taken at primary tumor resection. By share, this clonotype counts as medium-sized. What it binds is not known. The library was prepared for alpha chains; this beta chain is a stray read, so its frequency means little. The germline V gene has CDR1 MDHEN and CDR2 SYDVKM. The CDR3 covers 14 residues. V shed 6 bases and J shed 3 bases, with 14 bases lying between them.

The chain employs TRBV28 and TRBJ1-1; weak D call: TRBD1 (6 bases). The clonotype was recovered from a male donor with early-stage non-small cell lung cancer. The sequenced sample was lung tumor tissue, obtained at surgery. In DNA, the CDR3 is TGTGCCAGCAGCCGACGAGGGGGTTACACTGAAGCTTTCTTT. Translation gives CASSRRGGYTEAFF.